The next 25 T cell receptor beta chains were all read from a single sample in a study of human T cells and chemical hapten exposure. TCRdb redid the calling of the RACE reads with MiXCR, one entry per CDR3 protein. The profile shows a few hundred thousand distinct CDR3 sequences, approximately 7.5% of them singletons. Time point denoted: pre-sensitization, week 0. Specified treatment: therapeutic diphenylcyclopropenone sensitization with weekly scalp DPC. The sequences come from whole blood, collected in connection with sensitization to the hapten diphenylcyclopropenone (DPC). Source of these receptors: a man between 18 and 35 years old with alopecia areata. Some clones in this sample may be carry-over from other donors' samples.

This clonotype has ten or more counts. The J gene is TRBJ1-2, the V gene TRBV11-2; 11 bases are shared with TRBD1. The germline gives CDR1 SGHAT, CDR2 FQNNGV. The CDR3 spans 18 residues. The junction had 10 bases not matched to a gene; V was cut back by 3 bases and J by 1 base. The CDR3 sequence is CASSLGYRTGGLNYGYTF. The CDR3 DNA follows: TGTGCCAGCAGCTTGGGTTACAGGACAGGGGGCCTTAACTATGGCTACACCTTC. Together with reference TRBV11-2 and TRBJ1-2, the CDR3 gives the full variable domain: EAGVAQSPRYKIIEKRQSVAFWCNPISGHATLYWYQQILGQGPKLLIQFQNNGVVDDSQLPKDRFSAERLKGVDSTLKIQPAKLEDSAVYLCASSLGYRTGGLNYGYTFGSGTRLTVV.

Details on this clonotype: One junction end disagrees with the germline gene, perhaps due to a read error. Written as DNA, the CDR3 is TGTGCCAGCAGCCAAGGTCGGGGGCTCATGAATTCACCCCCCCACTTT. Translated, it gives CASSQGRGLMNSPPHF. The rearrangement joins TRBV14 to TRBJ1-6, with a possible D match to TRBD1 (6 bases). CDR3 length: 16 residues. Germline CDR1 reads SGHDN; CDR2 reads FVKESK.

This clonotype was detected ten times or more. The chain uses TRBV6-5 and TRBJ2-3; 11 bases are shared with TRBD2. Trimming removed 5 bases from V and 4 bases from J; junction bases left unmatched: 5. Looked up from germline, CDR1 is MNHEY and CDR2 is SVGAGI. The CDR3 spans 15 residues. Here the CDR3 DNA reads TGTGCCAGCAGTATTAGCGGGGGGGCCGCAGATACGCAGTATTTT. This translates into CASSISGGAADTQYF.

In this sample, this clonotype turned up a few times. The CDR3 protein is CASSDGRGYEQYV. The CDR3, as DNA: TGTGCCAGCAGTGATGGCAGGGGCTACGAGCAGTACGTC. The chain recombines TRBV2 with TRBJ2-7; possibly TRBD1 for D (6 bases). CDR3 length: 13 amino acids. Germline V gene sequence: CDR1 SNHLY, CDR2 FYNNEI. The ends were cut back, 3 bases at V and 3 bases at J, with 9 bases in the middle.

This clonotype was counted only a few times. This rearrangement joins TRBV28 to TRBJ2-7, with D hard to call. Looked up from germline, CDR1 is MDHEN and CDR2 is SYDVKM. The CDR3 is 11 residues long. V dropped 7 bases and J dropped 4 bases, with 8 bases sitting between them. Here the CDR3 reads CASTFRYEQYF. As DNA, the CDR3 is TGTGCCAGCACCTTTCGGTACGAGCAGTACTTC.

In DNA, the CDR3 is TGTGCCATCAGTGAGGGGACAGGTGTTGAAAAACTGTTTTTT. Amino acid sequence: CAISEGTGVEKLFF. The chain uses TRBV10-3 and TRBJ1-4, with 8 bases lining up with TRBD1. This CDR3 is 14 amino acids long. From germline, CDR1 is ENHRY and CDR2 SYGVKD. The ends lost 2 bases at V and 7 bases at J; junction bases unmatched: 3.

This chain uses TRBV20-1 with TRBJ2-3; no clear D. Trimming shortened V by 0 bases and J by 3 bases, and 7 bases separated the two germline ends. The CDR3 sequence is 13 residues long. Per germline, CDR1 DFQATT and CDR2 SNEGSKA (reference sequence). CDR3 loop: CSARDPRTDTQYF. In nucleotides, the CDR3 is TGCAGTGCTAGAGATCCTAGGACAGATACGCAGTATTTT.

This clonotype was detected only a few times. The chain combines TRBV25-1 with TRBJ1-6; D remains unclear. The germline V gene has CDR1 MGHDK and CDR2 SYGVNS. V dropped 5 bases and J dropped 3 bases, with 11 bases sitting between them. The CDR3 is 15 amino acids. The CDR3 here is CASSWSDDYNSPLHF. In DNA, the CDR3 is TGTGCCAGCAGTTGGAGTGACGACTATAATTCACCCCTCCACTTT.

This clonotype has a handful of counts. This sequence joins TRBV29-1 and TRBJ1-4, with D perhaps matching TRBD1 (6 bases). The CDR3 sequence is 14 residues long. From germline, CDR1 is SQVTM and CDR2 ANQGSEA. Trimming cost V 8 bases and J 5 bases, with 18 bases left between them. The CDR3 sequence: CSPQQGRGNEKLFF. CDR3 nucleotides: TGCAGCCCACAACAGGGAAGGGGCAATGAAAAACTGTTTTTT.

The V call is TRBV6-2 or TRBV6-3, the J call TRBJ1-1; 10 bases align to TRBD1. The CDR3 contains 14 residues. After removal of 4 bases from V and 7 bases from J, the junction contained 6 bases not matched to a gene. The germline V gene encodes CDR1 MNHEY and CDR2 SVGEGT. The CDR3 loop reads CASSWTGGKSEAFF. CDR3 nucleotide sequence: TGTGCCAGCAGTTGGACAGGGGGAAAGAGTGAAGCTTTCTTT.

This clonotype was seen many times. The CDR3 nucleotides read TGTGCCAGCAGTTATGGGGGGGATATCTACAATGAGCAGTTCTTC. As protein: CASSYGGDIYNEQFF. The chain carries TRBV6-2 or TRBV6-3 and TRBJ2-1, with TRBD2 matching over 7 bases. CDR1 is MNHEY, CDR2 SVGEGT, per germline. This CDR3 has 15 residues. Trimming cost V 3 bases and J 3 bases; bases outside gene matches: 5.

This clonotype was counted at least ten times. The chain links TRBV5-1 to TRBJ1-1; no clear D. The CDR3 has 14 amino acids. The V gene's germline CDR1 is SGHRS and CDR2 YFSETQ. The ends were cut back, 3 bases at V and 1 base at J, with 10 bases in the middle. Written as DNA, the CDR3 is TGCGCCAGCAGCTCGCCAATGGGGAACACTGAAGCTTTCTTT. It encodes CASSSPMGNTEAFF. The variable domain in full, completed from reference TRBV5-1 and TRBJ1-1, reads KAGVTQTPRYLIKTRGQQVTLSCSPISGHRSVSWYQQTPGQGLQFLFEYFSETQRNKGNFPGRFSGRQFSNSRSEMNVSTLELGDSALYLCASSSPMGNTEAFFGQGTRLTVV.

This chain uses TRBV5-1 with TRBJ2-3; D remains ambiguous. Germline V CDR1 and CDR2: SGHRS, YFSETQ. The CDR3 runs to 14 residues. V shed 3 bases and J shed 2 bases, with 10 bases lying between them. CDR3 sequence reads: CASSSTYNTDTQYF. DNA of the CDR3: TGCGCCAGCAGCTCAACTTATAACACAGATACGCAGTATTTT.

This clonotype was seen ten or more times. The CDR3 sequence is CASSLAVEQETQYF. Written as DNA, the CDR3 is TGCGCCAGCAGCTTGGCCGTCGAACAAGAGACCCAGTACTTC. The chain joins TRBV5-1 to TRBJ2-5; the D is unclear. Trimming left V 0 bases short and J 2 bases short, with 8 bases between. The germline V gene encodes CDR1 SGHRS and CDR2 YFSETQ. This CDR3 is 14 amino acids long.

The rearrangement links TRBV2 to TRBJ1-1; D remains unclear. Trimming removed 8 bases at V and 7 bases at J, with 17 bases between. Germline-derived CDR1 and CDR2 are SNHLY and FYNNEI. The CDR3 runs 13 residues. The CDR3 here is CASPLESSIEAFF. The CDR3 coding sequence is TGTGCCAGCCCCCTCGAAAGCTCTATTGAAGCTTTCTTT.

In this sample, this clonotype turned up many times. The chain carries TRBV7-2 and TRBJ2-3, with 10 bases identical to TRBD2. Germline loops: CDR1 SGHTA, CDR2 FQGNSA. The CDR3 is 16 residues long. V lost 5 bases and J lost 4; bases outside the gene matches: 9. CDR3 nucleotides: TGTGCCAGCAGCCAACCGGGACTAGCGAGGGCAGATACGCAGTATTTT. Translated: CASSQPGLARADTQYF. Looking up the rest from reference TRBV7-2 and TRBJ2-3 gives the full variable domain: GAGVSQSPSNKVTEKGKDVELRCDPISGHTALYWYRQSLGQGLEFLIYFQGNSAPDKSGLPSDRFSAERTGGSVSTLTIQRTQQEDSAVYLCASSQPGLARADTQYFGPGTRLTVL.

The rearrangement uses TRBV6-1 and TRBJ1-3; the D is unclear. The CDR3 contains 15 residues. V lost 6 bases and J lost 3, with 15 bases in between. From germline, CDR1 is MNHNS and CDR2 SASEGT. CDR3 loop: CASRSGDSLGNTIYF. CDR3 coding DNA: TGTGCCAGCAGAAGCGGGGATAGTCTTGGAAACACCATATATTTT.

This chain uses TRBV6-6 with TRBJ2-5, with a possible D match to TRBD1 (7 bases). The length of the CDR3 is 13 residues. Germline V gene lookup returns CDR1 MNHNY and CDR2 SVGAGI (reference sequence). The V end lost 7 bases, the J end lost 5 bases, and 14 bases lay between the germline ends. The CDR3 protein is CASKEGAGETQYF. The CDR3 DNA reads TGTGCCAGCAAGGAGGGGGCTGGGGAGACCCAGTACTTC.

V usage is TRBV7-9 and J usage is TRBJ1-5; tentative D call: TRBD1 (5 bases). Trimming cost V 1 base and J 9 bases, with 10 bases left between them. There are 13 residues in the CDR3. Looked up from germline, CDR1 is SEHNR and CDR2 is FQNEAQ (reference sequence). In nucleotides, the CDR3 is TGTGCCAGCAGCTTAGAAGGGGTGGGGCCCCAGCATTTT. It specifies CASSLEGVGPQHF.

This chain connects TRBV6-2 or TRBV6-3 to TRBJ2-6; tentative D call: TRBD1 (6 bases). V shed 8 bases and J shed 0 bases, with 14 bases lying between them. The V gene's germline CDR1 is MNHEY and CDR2 SVGEGT. The CDR3 totals 16 residues. Here the CDR3 reads CASRDTQRSGANVLTF. The CDR3 region has the DNA TGTGCCAGCCGGGACACCCAACGCTCTGGGGCCAACGTCCTGACTTTC.

The chain employs TRBV27 and TRBJ2-3, with unresolved D. Germline CDR1 reads MNHEY; CDR2 reads SMNVEV (reference sequence). The V gene lost 10 bases and the J gene lost 0 bases, with 17 bases spanning the gap. The CDR3 has 15 amino acids. DNA for the CDR3: TGTGCCACTTTGAGGACGGCCGCTAGCACAGATACGCAGTATTTT. It translates to CATLRTAASTDTQYF.

This clonotype was seen at least ten times. Relative to the germline gene, one junction end is altered; a read error may explain this. The chain uses TRBV6-2 or TRBV6-3 and TRBJ2-7; maybe TRBD1 (5 bases). CDR3 length: 13 residues. CDR1 and CDR2 from the germline V gene are MNHEY and SVGEGT. The CDR3 bases are TGTGCCAGCAGTTACTCGAACGGTGGCAGGGAATCGTTC. Its protein product is CASSYSNGGRESF.

This clonotype was seen repeatedly, ten times or more. The chain combines TRBV6-2 or TRBV6-3 with TRBJ2-1; tentative D call: TRBD2 (5 bases). Per the germline V gene, CDR1 is MNHEY and CDR2 is SVGEGT. Trimming shortened V by 6 bases and J by 3 bases, and 15 bases separated the two germline ends. This CDR3 has 15 amino acids. CDR3 DNA sequence: TGTGCCAGCAGGGAGGTTGGCGGCGTCTACAATGAGCAGTTCTTC. This gives the protein CASREVGGVYNEQFF.

This clonotype was counted many times. In nucleotides, the CDR3 is TGCAGTGCAGCCGGGACAGGGTACAACGAGCAGTACTTC. Translation: CSAAGTGYNEQYF. The chain combines TRBV20-1 with TRBJ2-7, with 9 bases identical to TRBD1. V gave up 6 bases and J gave up 5 bases; unmatched junction bases: 8. The CDR3 is made up of 13 amino acids. The germline V gene has CDR1 DFQATT and CDR2 SNEGSKA (reference sequence).

The chain couples TRBV7-2 to TRBJ1-2, with D uncertain. CDR3 size: 15 residues. Germline V gene lookup returns CDR1 SGHTA and CDR2 FQGNSA. The V gene lost 2 bases and the J gene lost 5 bases, with 15 bases spanning the gap. The CDR3 reads CASSLRVRTPYGYTF. CDR3 bases: TGTGCCAGCAGCTTAAGGGTTCGCACTCCGTATGGCTACACCTTC.